Following are 20 T cell receptor beta chains from one sample sequenced in a study of shared clonotypes between healthy human individuals. CD45RO-negative CD8 cells positively selected for CCR7 made up the naive population, which excluded terminally differentiated effector memory CD45RA+ cells. Clones were sequenced by immunoSEQ multiplex PCR, and TCRdb holds only the in-frame ones, with some missing. The repertoire holds around 700,000 clones, with about 90% as singletons. Material for sequencing was naive CD8+ T cells sorted from blood. The source is a man aged 30 to 39 in good health.

The V call is TRBV7-9, the J call TRBJ2-4, with 7 bases aligning to TRBD2. V lost 3 bases, J lost 1 base, and 3 bases stayed unmatched. Germline CDR1 reads SEHNR; CDR2 reads FQNEAQ (reference sequence). The CDR3 runs to 15 residues. The CDR3 reads CASSFLGGAKNIQYF. CDR3 sequence (DNA): TGTGCCAGCAGCTTTCTCGGGGGGGCCAAAAACATTCAGTACTTC. The full variable domain, with the rest looked up from reference TRBV7-9 and TRBJ2-4, is DTGVSQNPRHKITKRGQNVTFRCDPISEHNRLYWYRQTLGQGPEFLTYFQNEAQLEKSRLLSDRFSAERPKGSFSTLEIQRTEQGDSAMYLCASSFLGGAKNIQYFGAGTRLSVL.

V gene TRBV5-6 combines with J gene TRBJ2-1; D ambiguous. V was shortened by 0 bases and J by 3 bases, with 7 bases between the two germline ends. The germline V gene encodes CDR1 SGHDT and CDR2 YYEEEE. The CDR3 sequence is 14 residues long. The CDR3 is CASSLEFLYNEQFF. Here the CDR3 DNA reads TGTGCCAGCAGCTTGGAATTCCTCTACAATGAGCAGTTCTTC.

This clone has just one count. One junction end disagrees with the germline gene, perhaps due to a read error. This chain uses TRBV28 with TRBJ2-2; TRBD2 is a possible D gene (6 bases). This CDR3 has 16 amino acids. CDR1 is MDHEN and CDR2 is SYDVKM in the germline V gene. This CDR3 reads CASSPRGGMNAGELFF. For the CDR3, the DNA is TGTGCCAGCAGTCCCCGTGGGGGGATGAACGCCGGGGAGCTGTTTTTT.

This chain joins TRBV27 and TRBJ2-2; D unresolved. Looked up from germline, CDR1 is MNHEY and CDR2 is SMNVEV (reference sequence). The CDR3 is 12 amino acids. Deletions cut 5 bases from V and 2 bases from J, with 3 bases between. The CDR3 region has the DNA TGTGCCAGCAGTAAAAACACCGGGGAGCTGTTTTTT. Its protein is CASSKNTGELFF.

The rearrangement joins TRBV19 to TRBJ2-2; 15 bases match TRBD2. Trimming cost V 3 bases and J 0 bases; bases outside gene matches: 8. The germline V gene encodes CDR1 LNHDA and CDR2 SQIVND (reference sequence). The CDR3 is 20 residues long. Here the CDR3 reads CASSIRLWTSGRANTGELFF. CDR3 DNA: TGTGCCAGTAGTATCCGACTCTGGACTAGCGGGAGGGCGAACACCGGGGAGCTGTTTTTT.

The chain uses TRBV5-1 and TRBJ2-5; 7 bases agree with TRBD2. With 2 bases clipped from V and 0 bases from J, the junction kept 4 bases outside the gene matches. There are 15 residues in the CDR3. Germline loops: CDR1 SGHRS, CDR2 YFSETQ. The chain's CDR3 is CASSFRDYYQETQYF. Here the CDR3 DNA reads TGCGCCAGCAGCTTCCGGGACTACTACCAAGAGACCCAGTACTTC.

Concerning this clone itself: An end of the junction differs from the germline gene, which may be a read error. The rearrangement uses TRBV28 and TRBJ1-2; 9 bases are a match to TRBD1. This CDR3 comprises 12 residues. Looked up from germline, CDR1 is MDHEN and CDR2 is SYDVKM. The CDR3 loop is CASSPTRTGVLF. DNA for the CDR3: TGTGCCAGCAGCCCAACTCGGACAGGGGTGCTCTTC.

The J gene is TRBJ2-5, the V gene TRBV9; D is ambiguous. The CDR3 loop spans 15 amino acids. Germline loops: CDR1 SGDLS, CDR2 YYNGEE. Trimming removed 1 base from V and 5 bases from J, with 15 bases in between. The CDR3, as DNA: TGTGCCAGCAGCGTATGGGGTGGGAAAGGGGAGACCCAGTACTTC. It yields the protein CASSVWGGKGETQYF.

The rearrangement uses TRBV9 and TRBJ2-1; TRBD2 aligns across 9 bases. Germline V gives CDR1 SGDLS, CDR2 YYNGEE. This CDR3 region has 16 residues. With V trimmed by 4 bases and J by 8 bases, 13 bases remained unmatched. CDR3 region: CASSLSRGTSQHEQFF. The CDR3 coding sequence is TGTGCCAGCAGCCTCAGTAGGGGGACTAGCCAGCATGAGCAGTTCTTC.

The CDR3 is CASGQGIGNTIYF. The CDR3 DNA reads TGTGCCTCGGGGCAGGGCATCGGAAACACCATATATTTT. The rearrangement uses TRBV2 and TRBJ1-3; TRBD1 might be the D (5 bases). Germline V CDR1 and CDR2: SNHLY, FYNNEI. The germline V and J ends were trimmed by 11 bases and 4 bases, with 15 bases remaining between them. The CDR3 covers 13 residues.

The table lists this clone with a few counts. The chain couples TRBV10-3 to TRBJ1-5; 8 nucleotides agree with TRBD1. Germline lookup yields CDR1 ENHRY and CDR2 SYGVKD. V was pared by 6 bases and J by 2 bases, with 0 bases of the junction left unmatched. The CDR3 is 13 amino acids. DNA of the CDR3: TGTGCCATCAGGGACAGGGGCAATCAGCCCCAGCATTTT. It yields the protein CAIRDRGNQPQHF.

The chain joins TRBV30 to TRBJ2-1, with 9 bases fitting TRBD2. The germline V gene encodes CDR1 GTSNPN and CDR2 SVGIG (reference sequence). The CDR3 covers 18 residues. J lost 0 bases, V lost 3 bases, and 12 bases had no gene match. This CDR3 reads CAWRSALAGLHSYNEQFF. DNA for the CDR3: TGTGCCTGGAGGTCGGCACTAGCGGGTCTACACTCCTACAATGAGCAGTTCTTC.

The chain recombines TRBV1 with TRBJ2-1; the DNA was not compared with TRBD1, the D call given in the table. TRBV1 is reported as a pseudogene. The CDR3 length is 17 residues. CDR3 bases: TGCACCAGCAGCCAAGATCCCCTTGGGGGACACTACAATGAGCAGTTCTTC. Its protein product is CTSSQDPLGGHYNEQFF.

This sequence joins TRBV7-9 and TRBJ2-7; D remains ambiguous. V lost 5 bases, J lost 6 bases, and 11 bases lay in between. This CDR3 is 12 amino acids long. The germline V gene encodes CDR1 SEHNR and CDR2 FQNEAQ (reference sequence). The CDR3 loop reads CASSPAGREQYF. The CDR3 DNA reads TGTGCCAGCAGCCCTGCTGGGCGCGAGCAGTACTTC.

The gene calls are TRBV27 and TRBJ2-1; perhaps TRBD2 as D (5 bases). The CDR3 length is 15 residues. V was pared by 8 bases and J by 4 bases, with 18 bases between. Looked up from germline, CDR1 is MNHEY and CDR2 is SMNVEV (reference sequence). The CDR3 DNA reads TGTGCCAGCCACCGGCCGGGGATTGGTTACAATGAGCAGTTCTTC. Its translation is CASHRPGIGYNEQFF.

V usage is TRBV29-1 and J usage is TRBJ1-2, with a tentative D call TRBD1 (6 bases). There are 14 residues in the CDR3. Germline CDR1 SQVTM, CDR2 ANQGSEA. Trimming shortened V by 6 bases and J by 5 bases, and 19 bases separated the two germline ends. CDR3 protein: CSVGRDVRGYGYTF. As DNA, the CDR3 is TGCAGCGTGGGAAGGGATGTCAGGGGATATGGCTACACCTTC.

The rearrangement uses TRBV9 and TRBJ2-3; 7 bases map to TRBD1. The CDR3 covers 17 residues. The J segment lost 1 base and the V segment lost 3 bases, leaving 11 bases of the junction unmatched. Germline CDR1 is SGDLS and CDR2 is YYNGEE. CDR3 loop: CASSDPGQLIGTDTQYF. The CDR3, as DNA: TGTGCCAGCAGCGACCCGGGACAGCTAATTGGCACAGATACGCAGTATTTT.

Concerning this clone itself: In the same sample, other DNA sequences code for this CDR3. J is TRBJ2-7 and V is TRBV7-9; D gene ambiguous. From germline, CDR1 is SEHNR and CDR2 FQNEAQ (reference sequence). This CDR3 comprises 12 residues. V lost 4 bases and J lost 3, with 7 bases in between. The CDR3 sequence is CASSSGDYEQYF. CDR3 bases: TGTGCCAGCAGCTCGGGTGACTACGAGCAGTACTTC.

The chain employs TRBV2 and TRBJ2-1; the D gene is possibly TRBD2 (6 bases). This CDR3 has 14 amino acids. V lost 2 bases and J lost 7, with 12 bases in between. CDR1 and CDR2 (germline): SNHLY, FYNNEI. CDR3 DNA sequence: TGTGCCAGCAGTGAATTGGGAGGCTGGAATGAGCAGTTCTTC. It yields the protein CASSELGGWNEQFF.

This clone showed up just once. J is TRBJ2-7 and V is TRBV7-9; 8 positions agree with TRBD2. The CDR3 covers 15 residues. The trim removed 5 bases at V and 0 bases at J, leaving 6 bases unmatched. In germline, CDR1 is SEHNR, CDR2 FQNEAQ (reference sequence). The CDR3 protein is CASSLPAGGSYEQYF. The DNA for the CDR3 is TGTGCCAGCAGCCTACCGGCGGGAGGCTCCTACGAGCAGTACTTC. Supplemented by reference TRBV7-9 and TRBJ2-7, the full variable domain reads DTGVSQNPRHKITKRGQNVTFRCDPISEHNRLYWYRQTLGQGPEFLTYFQNEAQLEKSRLLSDRFSAERPKGSFSTLEIQRTEQGDSAMYLCASSLPAGGSYEQYFGPGTRLTVT.